The 32 T cell receptor beta chains reported below all come from one sample, sequenced in a study of blood T cell repertoires in COVID-19. TCRdb's copy holds only in-frame clones and misses some; the assay was immunoSEQ multiplex PCR. The table shows 450,000 or so clones, with roughly 89% occurring only once. Specimen: peripheral blood. All receptors come from a man between 18 and 35 years old with COVID-19, enrolled during active disease.

The V and J genes are TRBV2 and TRBJ1-4, with no clear D. The germline CDR1 and CDR2 sequences are SNHLY and FYNNEI. The V end lost 7 bases, the J end lost 7 bases, and 13 bases lay between the germline ends. The CDR3 has 13 amino acids. The CDR3 loop is CASMVGGGEKLFF. CDR3 coding DNA: TGTGCCAGCATGGTAGGTGGAGGTGAAAAACTGTTTTTT. The full variable domain, rest sourced from reference TRBV2 and TRBJ1-4, is EPEVTQTPSHQVTQMGQEVILRCVPISNHLYFYWYRQILGQKVEFLVSFYNNEISEKSEIFDDQFSVERPDGSNFTLKIRSTKLEDSAMYFCASMVGGGEKLFFGSGTQLSVL.

The chain joins TRBV7-2 to TRBJ1-1, with D possibly matching TRBD1 (5 bases). This CDR3 is 13 amino acids long. Germline lookup yields CDR1 SGHTA and CDR2 FQGNSA. Trimming took off 5 bases at V and 5 bases at J, with 12 bases between the two ends. The DNA of the CDR3 is TGTGCCAGCAGCCGGGCCCCAGGGACTGAAGCTTTCTTT. Translating gives CASSRAPGTEAFF.

The chain employs TRBV5-1 and TRBJ2-7, with 10 positions matching TRBD1. This CDR3 contains 12 residues. Germline V CDR1 and CDR2: SGHRS, YFSETQ. J was trimmed by 3 bases and V by 8 bases; bases with no gene match: 2. CDR3: CARRDRGYEQYF. The CDR3 DNA sequence: TGCGCCAGGCGGGACAGGGGCTACGAGCAGTACTTC.

The V and J genes are TRBV11-3 and TRBJ2-4, with a weak D call TRBD1 (6 bases). Germline values: CDR1 SGHNT, CDR2 YENEEA. The CDR3 runs to 14 residues. V lost 0 bases to trimming and J lost 7 bases, with 10 bases between them. CDR3 protein: CASSLEGRGNIQYF. CDR3 nucleotides: TGTGCCAGCAGCTTAGAGGGCAGGGGCAACATTCAGTACTTC.

The chain is built from TRBV7-2 and TRBJ2-6; 10 bases are shared with TRBD2. The CDR3 extends over 19 amino acids. V shed 5 bases, J shed 0 bases, and the junction held 10 bases outside the gene matches. The germline CDR1 and CDR2 sequences are SGHTA and FQGNSA. The CDR3 DNA follows: TGTGCCAGCAGCCCAAACCCGCTAGCGGGAGACTCTGGGGCCAACGTCCTGACTTTC. Its protein is CASSPNPLAGDSGANVLTF. Full variable domain (outside the CDR3, taken from reference TRBV7-2 and TRBJ2-6): GAGVSQSPSNKVTEKGKDVELRCDPISGHTALYWYRQSLGQGLEFLIYFQGNSAPDKSGLPSDRFSAERTGGSVSTLTIQRTQQEDSAVYLCASSPNPLAGDSGANVLTFGAGSRLTVL.

This rearrangement joins TRBV28 to TRBJ2-1; 10 bases match TRBD2. Trimming at V came to 6 bases and at J to 7 bases, leaving 6 bases not matched to a gene. Germline V gene lookup returns CDR1 MDHEN and CDR2 SYDVKM. The CDR3 has 14 amino acids. CDR3 amino acids: CASRLAGPSNEQFF. The CDR3 DNA follows: TGTGCCAGCAGACTAGCGGGACCCTCGAATGAGCAGTTCTTC.

The chain is built from TRBV24-1 and TRBJ2-5; 9 positions agree with TRBD2. V shed 4 bases and J 5 bases; nucleotides not matched to a gene: 4. Germline values: CDR1 KGHDR, CDR2 SFDVKD. The CDR3 sequence is 14 residues long. The CDR3 reads CATSDAGGLETQYF. Written as DNA, the CDR3 is TGTGCCACCAGTGACGCGGGAGGGCTGGAGACCCAGTACTTC.

The chain combines TRBV9 with TRBJ2-7, with 8 bases aligning to TRBD2. The length of the CDR3 is 15 residues. CDR1 is SGDLS and CDR2 is YYNGEE in the germline V gene. The V gene end was trimmed by 0 bases and the J gene end by 0 bases; junction bases not matched to a gene: 2. The CDR3 DNA sequence: TGTGCCAGCAGCGTAGACAGCGGGAGCTCCTACGAGCAGTACTTC. Translated: CASSVDSGSSYEQYF.

J is TRBJ1-4 and V is TRBV6-2 or TRBV6-3, with D possibly matching TRBD1 (6 bases). Per the germline V gene, CDR1 is MNHEY and CDR2 is SVGEGT. The CDR3 has 15 amino acids. Trimming removed 6 bases at V and 8 bases at J, with 19 bases between. In nucleotides, the CDR3 is TGTGCCAGCAGCGCCGGGGGCACAGCGGGGGAAAAACTGTTTTTT. It codes for CASSAGGTAGEKLFF.

This clone has only one observation. The chain joins TRBV19 to TRBJ2-4, with 12 bases aligning to TRBD2. Germline V gene data show CDR1 as LNHDA and CDR2 as SQIVND (reference sequence). The CDR3 covers 16 residues. V trimming: 9 bases; J trimming: 2 bases; junction bases outside the gene matches: 8. CDR3 amino acids: CASLLLAGGPKNIQYF. CDR3 nucleotides: TGTGCCAGCCTCTTACTAGCGGGGGGACCCAAAAACATTCAGTACTTC.

This clone was observed once. This sequence joins TRBV4-1 and TRBJ2-1; TRBD1 aligns across 8 bases. Germline V CDR1 and CDR2: MGHRA, YSYEKL. V lost 4 bases and J lost 3; bases outside the gene matches: 8. CDR3 size: 16 residues. The CDR3 nucleotides read TGCGCCAGCAGCCCCCTCTTCGGACAGGGCTACAATGAGCAGTTCTTC. Its protein is CASSPLFGQGYNEQFF.

V gene TRBV21-1 combines with J gene TRBJ2-7; the D call of TRBD2 is as the table states it, not checked on the DNA. TRBV21-1 is reported as a pseudogene. This CDR3 comprises 14 residues. CDR3 in DNA: TGTGCCAGCAAGAACCGGGACTGGTACTACGAGCAGTACTTC. Amino acids: CASKNRDWYYEQYF.

The chain links TRBV6-1 to TRBJ1-5, with D perhaps matching TRBD1 (6 bases). Trimming took off 3 bases at V and 0 bases at J, with 12 bases between the two ends. From germline, CDR1 is MNHNS and CDR2 SASEGT. This CDR3 is built from 16 residues. The CDR3 protein is CASSEFGGPSNQPQHF. The CDR3 DNA follows: TGTGCCAGCAGTGAGTTCGGGGGGCCTAGCAATCAGCCCCAGCATTTT.

The chain uses TRBV6-2 or TRBV6-3 and TRBJ2-3, with TRBD1 matching over 7 bases. This CDR3 is 15 amino acids long. With V trimmed by 4 bases and J by 4 bases, 8 bases remained unmatched. The germline V gene has CDR1 MNHEY and CDR2 SVGEGT. The CDR3, as DNA: TGTGCCAGCAGTTCAACAGGGGTTAAGGCAGATACGCAGTATTTT. Translation gives CASSSTGVKADTQYF.

This chain links TRBV29-1 with TRBJ1-1, with D possibly matching TRBD1 (5 bases). Germline lookup yields CDR1 SQVTM and CDR2 ANQGSEA. The length of the CDR3 is 11 residues. V gave up 5 bases and J gave up 12 bases, with 16 bases separating them. As DNA, the CDR3 is TGCAGCGTTATTCTGGAAGGGGAATCTTTCTTT. Amino acids: CSVILEGESFF.

The chain recombines TRBV7-8 with TRBJ1-3; perhaps TRBD1 as D (6 bases). Germline V gives CDR1 SGHVS, CDR2 FQNEAQ. V lost 3 bases to trimming and J lost 0 bases, with 9 bases between them. The CDR3 runs to 15 residues. CDR3 sequence: CASSLGASSGNTIYF. The CDR3 DNA reads TGTGCCAGCAGCTTGGGGGCGTCCTCTGGAAACACCATATATTTT.

The chain joins TRBV11-2 to TRBJ1-5; D is ambiguous. Germline values: CDR1 SGHAT, CDR2 FQNNGV. V was pared by 3 bases and J by 8 bases, with 11 bases between. The CDR3 extends over 13 amino acids. The CDR3 DNA sequence: TGTGCCAGCAGCTTTCGAAGGAGGGAGCCCCAGCATTTT. This sequence encodes CASSFRRREPQHF.

The V gene is TRBV5-5, the J gene TRBJ2-3; D may be TRBD2 (6 bases). The CDR3 totals 16 residues. V lost 3 bases and J lost 3, with 17 bases in between. Germline CDR1 is SGHKS and CDR2 is YYEKEE (reference sequence). CDR3 DNA sequence: TGTGCCAGCAGCTCTCAGGCGGGACGGGGAACAGATACGCAGTATTTT. Its translation is CASSSQAGRGTDTQYF.

The chain couples TRBV11-2 to TRBJ2-1, with 7 bases identical to TRBD1. In germline, CDR1 is SGHAT, CDR2 FQNNGV. CDR3 length: 13 residues. V dropped 5 bases and J dropped 13; count of bases not matched to a gene: 11. The CDR3 protein is CASSARGQGEQFF. The DNA of the CDR3 is TGTGCCAGCAGCGCCCGGGGTCAGGGGGAACAGTTCTTC.

The chain recombines TRBV2 with TRBJ2-5, with TRBD2 matching 9 bases. Losses at the gene ends were 0 bases for V and 5 bases for J; bases not matched to a gene: 13. The V gene's germline CDR1 is SNHLY and CDR2 FYNNEI. This CDR3 region has 18 residues. CDR3 sequence reads: CASSEALLAGKYGETQYF. CDR3 in DNA: TGTGCCAGCAGTGAAGCGCTTCTAGCGGGGAAGTATGGGGAGACCCAGTACTTC. The full variable domain, its missing parts supplied by reference TRBV2 and TRBJ2-5, is EPEVTQTPSHQVTQMGQEVILRCVPISNHLYFYWYRQILGQKVEFLVSFYNNEISEKSEIFDDQFSVERPDGSNFTLKIRSTKLEDSAMYFCASSEALLAGKYGETQYFGPGTRLLVL.

The chain recombines TRBV7-8 with TRBJ1-6; possibly TRBD1 for D (5 bases). The germline V and J ends were trimmed by 5 bases and 6 bases, with 14 bases remaining between them. CDR1 and CDR2 (germline): SGHVS, FQNEAQ. This CDR3 spans 15 amino acids. CDR3 amino acids: CASSPGGSFNSPLHF. CDR3 coding DNA: TGTGCCAGCAGCCCTGGGGGGTCTTTTAATTCACCCCTCCACTTT.

This CDR3 reads CASSLARRQIDGYTF. The CDR3 DNA sequence: TGTGCCAGCAGCTTGGCCCGAAGACAGATTGATGGCTACACCTTC. V is TRBV5-6 and J is TRBJ1-2; weak D call: TRBD1 (5 bases). The CDR3 has 15 residues. V was pared by 0 bases and J by 6 bases, with 15 bases between. Germline values: CDR1 SGHDT, CDR2 YYEEEE.

This clone appeared many times. CDR3 in amino acids: CASSTGTDTNYGYTF. For the CDR3, the DNA is TGTGCCAGCAGCACCGGGACAGACACTAACTATGGCTACACCTTC. The chain carries TRBV6-5 and TRBJ1-2; 7 positions agree with TRBD1. Unmatched junction bases numbered 7, after V lost 6 bases and J lost 0 bases. Germline V gene lookup returns CDR1 MNHEY and CDR2 SVGAGI. CDR3 length: 15 residues.

The V call is TRBV10-1, the J call TRBJ1-3, with D tentatively TRBD1 (5 bases). Trimming pared 2 bases from V and 0 bases from J, leaving 14 bases between. Per the germline V gene, CDR1 is WNHNN and CDR2 is SYGVQD (reference sequence). This CDR3 has 17 residues. The CDR3 loop is CASSELGGLSSGNTIYF. CDR3 coding DNA: TGCGCCAGCAGTGAGCTTGGGGGACTGAGCTCTGGAAACACCATATATTTT.

The chain links TRBV19 to TRBJ2-2, with D tentatively TRBD1 (6 bases). The CDR3 length is 16 residues. V shed 5 bases and J shed 7 bases, with 20 bases lying between them. Germline CDR1 is LNHDA and CDR2 is SQIVND (reference sequence). CDR3 nucleotides: TGTGCCAGTAGTCCCATCGACAGGCGAGCAGGCGGGGAGCTGTTTTTT. Protein: CASSPIDRRAGGELFF.

This chain connects TRBV7-6 to TRBJ2-1; possible D gene TRBD2, 5 bases. V was clipped by 4 bases and J by 3 bases, with 13 bases between them. The CDR3 sequence is 15 residues long. The germline CDR1 and CDR2 sequences are SGHVS and FNYEAQ. CDR3 sequence: CASSSNPGNYNEQFF. The CDR3 DNA reads TGTGCCAGCAGCTCCAATCCGGGGAACTACAATGAGCAGTTCTTC.

This chain links TRBV15 with TRBJ2-5; perhaps TRBD1 as D (6 bases). The germline gives CDR1 LNHNV, CDR2 YYDKDF (reference sequence). The CDR3 is made up of 14 amino acids. V was shortened by 0 bases and J by 2 bases, with 7 bases between the two germline ends. The CDR3 here is CATSRDRGQETQYF. CDR3 DNA sequence: TGTGCCACCAGCAGAGACAGGGGACAAGAGACCCAGTACTTC.

This clone was found a few times. The chain uses TRBV2 and TRBJ1-1, with D possibly being TRBD1 (6 bases). Germline V gene data show CDR1 as SNHLY and CDR2 as FYNNEI. Trimming cost V 5 bases and J 6 bases, with 19 bases left between them. CDR3 length: 15 residues. As DNA, the CDR3 is TGTGCCAGCAGTAATCAGGGGCTCCCTGGGGCTGAAGCTTTCTTT. Translation gives CASSNQGLPGAEAFF.

The chain has TRBV11-3 and TRBJ2-3, with 7 bases aligning to TRBD2. V gave up 5 bases and J gave up 6 bases; unmatched junction bases: 14. The CDR3 is 16 amino acids. CDR1 and CDR2 (germline): SGHNT, YENEEA. This chain's CDR3 is CASSPARTSVTDTQYF. Here the CDR3 DNA reads TGTGCCAGCAGCCCCGCCCGTACTAGCGTGACCGATACGCAGTATTTT.

The genes are TRBV6-5 and TRBJ2-1, with TRBD2 as a possible D gene (5 bases). This CDR3 has 14 amino acids. Trimming shortened V by 6 bases and J by 7 bases, and 16 bases separated the two germline ends. Germline assignment: CDR1 MNHEY and CDR2 SVGAGI. The CDR3 DNA follows: TGTGCCAGCAGGAAAAACGGAGCGGCAAATGAGCAGTTCTTC. Its protein product is CASRKNGAANEQFF.

Only one count was recorded for this clone. The rearrangement uses TRBV5-4 and TRBJ2-1; TRBD1 matches 9 bases. CDR1 is SGHNT, CDR2 YYREEE, per germline (reference sequence). The CDR3 covers 15 residues. V was clipped by 3 bases and J by 10 bases; unmatched bases: 11. The CDR3 loop reads CASSYRDREPAEQFF. In nucleotides, the CDR3 is TGTGCCAGCAGCTACCGGGACAGGGAGCCGGCAGAGCAGTTCTTC.

J is TRBJ1-3 and V is TRBV5-4; 7 bases line up with TRBD1. V was pared by 3 bases and J by 4 bases, with 13 bases of the junction left unmatched. Germline CDR1 and CDR2: SGHNT and YYREEE (reference sequence). CDR3 length: 17 amino acids. Written as DNA, the CDR3 is TGTGCCAGCAGCTGGAAAACAGGGGCATCATCGGGAAACACCATATATTTT. It codes for CASSWKTGASSGNTIYF.